One and the same sample provided the 25 T cell receptor beta chains below, sequenced in a study of CD8+CD57+ T cells in acquired aplastic anemia. The template used for profiling TCR beta VDJ and CDR3 was genomic DNA. TCRdb reprocessed the reads with MiXCR, giving one entry per CDR3 protein. The table records about 58,000 distinct CDR3 sequences, approximately 50% of them present only once. All patients picked for sequencing had shown, by flow cytometry, an expansion of CD8+CD57+ cells. Sequenced input: sorted CD4+, CD8+, or CD8+CD57+ T cells (not recorded which) from PBMCs. The receptor set was obtained from a human donor with aplastic anemia.

About this clonotype itself: The junction does not match germline at one end; this may be a read error. J is TRBJ2-7 and V is TRBV7-2, with 9 positions matching TRBD1. The CDR3 has 13 residues. CDR1 is SGHTA, CDR2 FQGNSA, per germline. The DNA for the CDR3 is TGCGCCAGCAGCCAACAGGGGGCCAACGAGCAGTACTTC. As protein: CASSQQGANEQYF.

The chain uses TRBV29-1 and TRBJ1-2, with TRBD1 as a possible D gene (5 bases). The germline gives CDR1 SQVTM, CDR2 ANQGSEA. This CDR3 is 13 amino acids long. Trimming shortened V by 7 bases and J by 8 bases, and 20 bases separated the two germline ends. The CDR3 here is CSGGDSYNQGYTF. The CDR3, as DNA: TGCAGCGGGGGCGACAGCTACAATCAGGGCTACACCTTC.

CDR3 nucleotides: TGTGCCACCCGACAGGGGGTTAATGAAAAACTGTTTTTT. Its protein product is CATRQGVNEKLFF. The chain is built from TRBV15 and TRBJ1-4; 9 nucleotides match TRBD1. The CDR3 loop spans 13 amino acids. Germline values: CDR1 LNHNV, CDR2 YYDKDF (reference sequence). The junction had 2 bases not matched to a gene; V was cut back by 8 bases and J by 4 bases.

There are a few counts of this clonotype. The V call is TRBV27, the J call TRBJ2-3; 8 bases fit TRBD2. Losses at the gene ends were 3 bases for V and 2 bases for J; bases not matched to a gene: 7. The length of the CDR3 is 16 residues. The germline CDR1 and CDR2 sequences are MNHEY and SMNVEV (reference sequence). The CDR3 DNA sequence: TGTGCCAGCAGTTTCGAGCGGGGGTCCCTCACAGATACGCAGTATTTT. Residues: CASSFERGSLTDTQYF.

About this clonotype: The CDR3 does not end in the conserved phenylalanine or tryptophan, so this is likely a read error. This chain uses TRBV25-1 with TRBJ1-2, with TRBD1 as a possible D gene (5 bases). CDR1 and CDR2 (germline): MGHDK, SYGVNS. Deletions cut 0 bases from V and 7 bases from J, with 9 bases between. The CDR3 is 13 residues long. CDR3 coding DNA: TGTGCCAGCAGTGAATATCCAGGGACTGGCTACACCTCC. Amino acids: CASSEYPGTGYTS.

There are many counts of this clonotype. The rearrangement joins TRBV2 to TRBJ2-1, with unresolved D. V was trimmed by 2 bases and J by 0 bases, leaving 14 bases between them. From germline, CDR1 is SNHLY and CDR2 FYNNEI. CDR3 length equals 17 residues. Written as DNA, the CDR3 is TGTGCCAGCAGTGAATGGATGAGTTTGAGCTCCTACAATGAGCAGTTCTTC. Its protein is CASSEWMSLSSYNEQFF.

V usage is TRBV20-1 and J usage is TRBJ2-3, with 9 bases that match TRBD1. The trim removed 6 bases at V and 4 bases at J, leaving 5 bases unmatched. CDR1 is DFQATT, CDR2 SNEGSKA, per germline (reference sequence). The CDR3 has 13 amino acids. DNA of the CDR3: TGCAGTGCACAGGACAGGGGCCCAGATACGCAGTATTTT. The encoded protein is CSAQDRGPDTQYF.

As concerns this clonotype: Without the conserved terminal phenylalanine or tryptophan, this CDR3 likely stems from a read error. The genes are TRBV2 and TRBJ2-1; D gene unclear. The DNA end lines up better with TRBJ2-7; the J call may be wrong. The CDR3 consists of 8 residues. CDR1 and CDR2 from the germline V gene are SNHLY and FYNNEI. The CDR3 protein is CASLGQYT. The CDR3 DNA reads TGTGCCAGCCTCGGACAGTACACC.

The rearrangement uses TRBV20-1 and TRBJ2-1; D ambiguous. Germline CDR1 is DFQATT and CDR2 is SNEGSKA (reference sequence). Between the trimmed V and J ends, which lost 2 bases and 0 bases, there was a span of 5 bases. The CDR3 runs 13 residues. The CDR3 DNA sequence: TGCAGTGCTAGACACAGCTCCTACAATGAGCAGTTCTTC. Its protein product is CSARHSSYNEQFF.

This clonotype has a count of ten or more. The limits of the CDR3 on the DNA are not certain, so only TCRdb's listed CDR3 is given. This chain connects TRBV7-9 to TRBJ2-2. Germline V gene sequence: CDR1 SEHNR, CDR2 FQNEAQ (reference sequence). The CDR3 has 15 amino acids, counting both end residues. CDR3 in amino acids: CASSTSMGSTGELFF.

This clonotype appeared a few times. The chain links TRBV2 to TRBJ2-1; D is unclear. This CDR3 spans 15 amino acids. The germline V gene has CDR1 SNHLY and CDR2 FYNNEI. The V end lost 2 bases, the J end lost 1 base, and 9 bases lay between the germline ends. DNA of the CDR3: TGTGCCAGCAGTGAATTAGCTACTTCCTACAATGAGCAGTTCTTC. Protein: CASSELATSYNEQFF.

This clonotype was recorded many times. The chain has TRBV7-9 and TRBJ2-7; possible D gene TRBD1, 6 bases. In germline, CDR1 is SEHNR, CDR2 FQNEAQ (reference sequence). CDR3 length: 18 amino acids. Trimming pared 4 bases from V and 3 bases from J, leaving 25 bases between. CDR3 residues: CASSSGSVGHFNNYEQYF. The CDR3 DNA is TGTGCCAGCAGCTCTGGGTCGGTGGGACACTTTAATAACTACGAGCAGTACTTC.

This clonotype was seen repeatedly, ten times or more. The chain employs TRBV5-5 and TRBJ2-7; 9 nucleotides agree with TRBD1. With V trimmed by 4 bases and J by 4 bases, 9 bases remained unmatched. This CDR3 has 15 residues. Germline CDR1 reads SGHKS; CDR2 reads YYEKEE (reference sequence). DNA of the CDR3: TGTGCCAGCAGCCCGGATGACAGGGGGATGTACGAGCAGTACGTC. As protein: CASSPDDRGMYEQYV.

The chain uses TRBV12-3 or TRBV12-4 and TRBJ2-3; 11 bases align to TRBD2. J lost 5 bases, V lost 2 bases, and 12 bases had no gene match. CDR3 length: 18 residues. The CDR3 bases are TGTGCCAGCAGTTTATGTTGTGTACTAGCGGGGGAGATAGATACGCAGTATTTT. This encodes CASSLCCVLAGEIDTQYF.

The J gene is TRBJ1-4, the V gene TRBV13; D gene uncertain. Trimming removed 6 bases from V and 0 bases from J, with 5 bases in between. This CDR3 has 13 amino acids. CDR1 is PRHDT and CDR2 is FYEKMQ in the germline V gene (reference sequence). The CDR3 spells CASSVTTNEKLFF. CDR3 nucleotides: TGTGCCAGCAGTGTTACAACTAATGAAAAACTGTTTTTT.

This clonotype has only a few counts. This may come from a read error, since a much larger clone is one base off. V gene TRBV27 combines with J gene TRBJ1-2; D call uncertain. Germline CDR1 reads MNHEY; CDR2 reads SMNVEV (reference sequence). The CDR3 contains 12 residues. V lost 4 bases and J lost 7, with 10 bases in between. The CDR3 DNA sequence: TGTGCCAGCAGTTCTGGGCGCGGTGGCTACACCTTC. Its translation: CASSSGRGGYTF.

The CDR3 reads CATSSSRAPYNSPLHF. Written as DNA, the CDR3 is TGTGCCACCAGCTCTTCCAGGGCGCCTTATAATTCACCCCTCCACTTT. The rearrangement joins TRBV15 to TRBJ1-6, with D perhaps TRBD1 (5 bases). CDR3 length: 16 amino acids. V was clipped by 5 bases and J by 4 bases, with 15 bases between them. Germline CDR1 reads LNHNV; CDR2 reads YYDKDF (reference sequence).

The chain has TRBV6-4 and TRBJ1-5, with 7 bases matching TRBD1. Germline CDR1 and CDR2: MRHNA and SNTAGT. After removal of 5 bases from V and 6 bases from J, the junction contained 13 bases not matched to a gene. CDR3 length: 16 residues. This CDR3 is CASSFRQGVTGQPQHF. CDR3 DNA: TGTGCCAGCAGTTTTCGCCAGGGGGTCACAGGTCAGCCCCAGCATTTT.

This clonotype was seen at least ten times. The chain is built from TRBV7-8 and TRBJ2-2, with D possibly being TRBD1 (5 bases). The V end was cut by 0 bases, the J end by 4 bases, with 15 bases between. The CDR3 extends over 17 amino acids. CDR1 and CDR2 from the germline V gene are SGHVS and FQNEAQ. The CDR3 DNA reads TGTGCCAGCAGCTTAGCCTATGGGGCAGATTCCACCGGGGAGCTGTTTTTT. Its translation: CASSLAYGADSTGELFF.

This clonotype was detected many times. V gene TRBV6-6 combines with J gene TRBJ1-1; 8 bases map to TRBD1. The CDR3 loop spans 15 amino acids. V shed 6 bases, J shed 1 base, and the junction held 7 bases outside the gene matches. The germline gives CDR1 MNHNY, CDR2 SVGAGI (reference sequence). The chain's CDR3 is CASSPRGQGNTEAFF. The CDR3, as DNA: TGTGCCAGCAGCCCCCGTGGACAGGGGAACACTGAAGCTTTCTTT.

The genes are TRBV15 and TRBJ1-2; 7 bases map to TRBD1. This CDR3 has 14 amino acids. Germline V gene sequence: CDR1 LNHNV, CDR2 YYDKDF (reference sequence). Germline trimming cut 6 bases from V and 1 base from J; bases unmatched to any gene: 5. The chain's CDR3 is CATREGANNYGYTF. The CDR3 coding sequence is TGTGCCACCAGGGAGGGGGCCAATAACTATGGCTACACCTTC.

The V call is TRBV19, the J call TRBJ2-7; no definite D call. The J call is uncertain, as TRBJ2-5 better fits the DNA end. Germline CDR1 and CDR2: LNHDA and SQIVND (reference sequence). This CDR3 comprises 13 residues. The CDR3 spells CASSEKGQETQYF. The CDR3 nucleotides read TGTGCCAGTAGTGAAAAGGGCCAAGAGACCCAGTACTTC.

The gene calls are TRBV6-1 and TRBJ2-3, with TRBD1 identical over 11 bases. With V trimmed by 8 bases and J by 3 bases, 4 bases remained unmatched. The CDR3 covers 14 residues. Germline V gene lookup returns CDR1 MNHNS and CDR2 SASEGT. The CDR3 nucleotides read TGTGCCAGCGGACAGGGGGCAAGTACAGATACGCAGTATTTT. Its protein is CASGQGASTDTQYF.

This clonotype was seen only a few times. Germline and junction disagree at one end, which may indicate a read error. This chain uses TRBV11-2 with TRBJ1-3; the D gene is possibly TRBD1 (6 bases). The CDR3 length is 16 residues. CDR1 SGHAT and CDR2 FQNNGV come from the germline V gene. DNA of the CDR3: TGTGCCAGTACCCCTGGGGATACGGGGGCTGGAAACACCACATATTTT. Its protein is CASTPGDTGAGNTTYF. The whole variable domain, filled in from reference TRBV11-2 and TRBJ1-3, reads EAGVAQSPRYKIIEKRQSVAFWCNPISGHATLYWYQQILGQGPKLLIQFQNNGVVDDSQLPKDRFSAERLKGVDSTLKIQPAKLEDSAVYLCASTPGDTGAGNTTYFGEGSWLTVV.

About this clonotype itself: The missing conserved phenylalanine or tryptophan at the end of this CDR3 makes a read error likely. The V call is TRBV4-2, the J call TRBJ1-1; D remains ambiguous. V dropped 5 bases and J dropped 7 bases, with 11 bases sitting between them. The CDR3 consists of 12 residues. Germline lookup yields CDR1 LGHNA and CDR2 YNFKEQ. In DNA form, the CDR3 reads TGTGCCAGCAGCGCCTCCACCGGTGAAGCTTTCCTT. Protein: CASSASTGEAFL.